Following are 15 T cell receptor beta chains from one sample sequenced in a study of blood T cell repertoires in COVID-19. Clones were read by immunoSEQ multiplex PCR, and TCRdb kept only the in-frame ones, dropping some. The sample has hundreds of thousands of clones, approximately 91% seen once; the top ten hold around 2.1%. Sequenced sample: PBMCs or T cells enriched from blood (not recorded which). These receptors came from a woman between 40 and 55 years old with acute COVID-19.

As DNA, the CDR3 is TGTGCCAGCAGCTTTCTGGGCAACAATCAGCCCCAGCATTTT. Translating gives CASSFLGNNQPQHF. V and J are TRBV11-2 and TRBJ1-5; D unclear. Trimming took off 3 bases at V and 3 bases at J, with 9 bases between the two ends. Germline CDR1 SGHAT, CDR2 FQNNGV. The CDR3 runs 14 residues.

The gene calls are TRBV5-6 and TRBJ2-7, with 7 bases lining up with TRBD2. Germline V lookup: CDR1 SGHDT, CDR2 YYEEEE. Losses at the gene ends were 0 bases for V and 6 bases for J; bases not matched to a gene: 3. The CDR3 extends over 13 amino acids. This chain's CDR3 is CASSLGTRFEQYF. The CDR3 DNA reads TGTGCCAGCAGCTTGGGGACTAGGTTCGAGCAGTACTTC.

The J gene is TRBJ1-4, the V gene TRBV11-2; D is perhaps TRBD1 (5 bases). Germline CDR1 and CDR2: SGHAT and FQNNGV. The CDR3 length is 14 residues. V was shortened by 6 bases and J by 1 base, with 9 bases between the two germline ends. Here the CDR3 reads CASRRGGTNEKLFF. For the CDR3, the DNA is TGTGCCAGCAGGCGGGGGGGAACTAATGAAAAACTGTTTTTT.

J is TRBJ1-6 and V is TRBV6-5; a weak D match, TRBD1 (5 bases). The CDR3 sequence is 15 residues long. Germline CDR1 and CDR2: MNHEY and SVGAGI. Trimming took off 2 bases at V and 8 bases at J, with 13 bases between the two ends. The CDR3 here is CASSYAAGGYSPLHF. CDR3 DNA sequence: TGTGCCAGCAGTTACGCGGCGGGGGGGTATTCACCCCTCCACTTT.

V gene TRBV27 combines with J gene TRBJ1-5, with TRBD1 as a possible D gene (6 bases). Germline V gene lookup returns CDR1 MNHEY and CDR2 SMNVEV (reference sequence). Trimming cost V 6 bases and J 6 bases, with 12 bases left between them. There are 13 residues in the CDR3. Here the CDR3 reads CASRKQGVQPQHF. DNA of the CDR3: TGTGCCAGCAGGAAACAGGGAGTTCAGCCCCAGCATTTT.

This chain connects TRBV5-5 to TRBJ1-4; 7 bases agree with TRBD1. CDR3 size: 14 residues. CDR1 and CDR2 (germline): SGHKS, YYEKEE (reference sequence). V was pared by 0 bases and J by 6 bases, with 2 bases of the junction left unmatched. CDR3 amino acids: CASSLGRGYEKLFF. DNA for the CDR3: TGTGCCAGCAGCTTGGGCAGGGGGTATGAAAAACTGTTTTTT.

The table lists this clone with a count of one. Within the sample, other DNA sequences also encode this same CDR3. This chain joins TRBV9 and TRBJ2-5, with D possibly TRBD1 on 6 matching bases. V lost 2 bases and J lost 5, with 13 bases in between. This CDR3 has 14 amino acids. CDR1 is SGDLS, CDR2 YYNGEE, per germline. CDR3 residues: CASSVSQGRETQYF. CDR3 coding DNA: TGTGCCAGCAGCGTCTCACAGGGAAGGGAGACCCAGTACTTC.

The genes are TRBV6-5 and TRBJ2-2, with TRBD1 matching 8 bases. The CDR3 covers 14 residues. Germline-derived CDR1 and CDR2 are MNHEY and SVGAGI. V gave up 7 bases and J gave up 5 bases; unmatched junction bases: 6. CDR3 DNA: TGTGCCAGCACACGGACAGGGCGGACCGGGGAGCTGTTTTTT. Its protein product is CASTRTGRTGELFF.

This chain links TRBV21-1 with TRBJ2-3; the table gives TRBD2 as D, unverified against the DNA. TRBV21-1 is given as a pseudogene. This CDR3 contains 19 residues. CDR3 in amino acids: CASSKPGVAGGPKTDTQYF. CDR3 coding DNA: TGTGCCAGCAGCAAACCGGGCGTAGCGGGGGGGCCGAAGACAGATACGCAGTATTTT.

The genes are TRBV30 and TRBJ1-6; a possible D gene is TRBD1 (6 bases). Trimming left V 0 bases short and J 9 bases short, with 18 bases between. From germline, CDR1 is GTSNPN and CDR2 SVGIG (reference sequence). This CDR3 region has 16 residues. For the CDR3, the DNA is TGTGCCTGGAGTGTACAAGTCGGGGGGCTAGGTTCACCCCTCCACTTT. It is translated as CAWSVQVGGLGSPLHF.

V gene TRBV3-1 (or the pseudogene TRBV3-2) combines with J gene TRBJ2-3, with 9 bases lining up with TRBD2. Trimming cost V 1 base and J 2 bases; bases outside gene matches: 10. Germline V gene data show CDR1 as LGHDT and CDR2 as YNNKEL (reference sequence). This CDR3 comprises 18 residues. The CDR3 loop is CASSQVLPSGVFTDTQYF. The CDR3 bases are TGTGCCAGCAGCCAAGTTCTCCCTAGCGGGGTCTTCACAGATACGCAGTATTTT.

This clone came up once. The chain recombines TRBV2 with TRBJ1-5, with D possibly TRBD1 on 5 matching bases. Germline V lookup: CDR1 SNHLY, CDR2 FYNNEI. V was trimmed by 2 bases and J by 2 bases, leaving 10 bases between them. The CDR3 runs 15 residues. CDR3 sequence: CASSEQGGGNQPQHF. In nucleotides, the CDR3 is TGTGCCAGCAGTGAACAGGGCGGGGGCAATCAGCCCCAGCATTTT.

The chain employs TRBV29-1 and TRBJ2-1; D may be TRBD2 (5 bases). The CDR3 contains 11 residues. V lost 5 bases, J lost 7 bases, and 9 bases lay in between. Germline V gene lookup returns CDR1 SQVTM and CDR2 ANQGSEA. The DNA of the CDR3 is TGCAGCGTTTCGGGCGGGAATGAGCAGTTCTTC. This codes for CSVSGGNEQFF.

The V call is TRBV7-2, the J call TRBJ1-1; tentatively, D is TRBD1 (6 bases). The CDR3 covers 14 residues. V was clipped by 3 bases and J by 1 base, with 9 bases between them. The germline V gene encodes CDR1 SGHTA and CDR2 FQGNSA. The CDR3 nucleotides read TGTGCCAGCAGCTTTAGGACAGCGAACACTGAAGCTTTCTTT. Translating it yields CASSFRTANTEAFF.

V gene TRBV7-9 combines with J gene TRBJ1-6, with unresolved D. The germline V and J ends were trimmed by 6 bases and 6 bases, with 6 bases remaining between them. CDR3 length: 12 amino acids. Germline assignment: CDR1 SEHNR and CDR2 FQNEAQ (reference sequence). The CDR3 DNA sequence: TGTGCCAGCAGTCCGGGTAATTCACCCCTCCACTTT. This translates into CASSPGNSPLHF.